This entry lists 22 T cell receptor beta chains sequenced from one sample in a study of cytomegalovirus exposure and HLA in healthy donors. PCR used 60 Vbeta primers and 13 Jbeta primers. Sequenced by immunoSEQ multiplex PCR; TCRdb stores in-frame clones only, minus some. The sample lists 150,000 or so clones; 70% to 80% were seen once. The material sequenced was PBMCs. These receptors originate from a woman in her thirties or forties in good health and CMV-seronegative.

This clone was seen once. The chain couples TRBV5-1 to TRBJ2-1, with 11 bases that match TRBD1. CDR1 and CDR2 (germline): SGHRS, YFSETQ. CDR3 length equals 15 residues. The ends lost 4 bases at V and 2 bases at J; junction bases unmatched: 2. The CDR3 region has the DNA TGCGCCAGCAGCCCGGGACAGGGGGCCTACAATGAGCAGTTCTTC. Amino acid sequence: CASSPGQGAYNEQFF. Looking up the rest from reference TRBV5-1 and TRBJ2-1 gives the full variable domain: KAGVTQTPRYLIKTRGQQVTLSCSPISGHRSVSWYQQTPGQGLQFLFEYFSETQRNKGNFPGRFSGRQFSNSRSEMNVSTLELGDSALYLCASSPGQGAYNEQFFGPGTRLTVL.

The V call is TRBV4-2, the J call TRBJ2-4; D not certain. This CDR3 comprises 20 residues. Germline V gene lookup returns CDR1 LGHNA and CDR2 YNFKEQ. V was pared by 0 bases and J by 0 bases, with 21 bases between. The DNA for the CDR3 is TGTGCCAGCAGCCAAGATATTAACCTAGACCCCCTTATAGCCAAAAACATTCAGTACTTC. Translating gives CASSQDINLDPLIAKNIQYF.

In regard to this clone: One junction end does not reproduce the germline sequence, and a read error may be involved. CDR3 residues: CSSSFQDGTGPNEKLFF. Here the CDR3 DNA reads TGTTCCAGCAGCTTCCAGGATGGGACAGGGCCTAATGAAAAACTGTTTTTT. The chain couples TRBV7-9 to TRBJ1-4; TRBD1 matches at 9 bases. Per germline, CDR1 SEHNR and CDR2 FQNEAQ (reference sequence). This CDR3 is built from 17 residues.

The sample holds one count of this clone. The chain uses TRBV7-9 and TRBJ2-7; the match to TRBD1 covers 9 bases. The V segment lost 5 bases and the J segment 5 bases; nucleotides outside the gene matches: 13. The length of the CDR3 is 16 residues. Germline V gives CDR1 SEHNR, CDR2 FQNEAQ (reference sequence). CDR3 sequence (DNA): TGTGCCAGCAGCCCAGGGACAGGGCGGTCTCAAGACGAGCAGTACTTC. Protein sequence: CASSPGTGRSQDEQYF.

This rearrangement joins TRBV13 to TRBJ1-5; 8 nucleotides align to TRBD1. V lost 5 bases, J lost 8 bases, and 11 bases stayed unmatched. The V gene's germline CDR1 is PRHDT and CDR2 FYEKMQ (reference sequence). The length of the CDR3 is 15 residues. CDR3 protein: CASSRNGQGREPQHF. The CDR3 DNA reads TGTGCCAGCAGCCGAAATGGACAGGGAAGGGAGCCCCAGCATTTT. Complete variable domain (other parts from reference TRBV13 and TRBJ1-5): AAGVIQSPRHLIKEKRETATLKCYPIPRHDTVYWYQQGPGQDPQFLISFYEKMQSDKGSIPDRFSAQQFSDYHSELNMSSLELGDSALYFCASSRNGQGREPQHFGDGTRLSIL.

The CDR3 DNA reads TGTGCCAGCAACTCAAGACAGTTCAGAGGGGAGCTGTTTTTT. This gives the protein CASNSRQFRGELFF. V gene TRBV28 combines with J gene TRBJ2-2; D perhaps matches TRBD1 (5 bases). V lost 7 bases, J lost 8 bases, and 17 bases lay in between. The CDR3 is 14 residues long. CDR1 is MDHEN, CDR2 SYDVKM, per germline. Full variable domain (remainder filled in from reference TRBV28 and TRBJ2-2): DVKVTQSSRYLVKRTGEKVFLECVQDMDHENMFWYRQDPGLGLRLIYFSYDVKMKEKGDIPEGYSVSREKKERFSLILESASTNQTSMYLCASNSRQFRGELFFGEGSRLTVL.

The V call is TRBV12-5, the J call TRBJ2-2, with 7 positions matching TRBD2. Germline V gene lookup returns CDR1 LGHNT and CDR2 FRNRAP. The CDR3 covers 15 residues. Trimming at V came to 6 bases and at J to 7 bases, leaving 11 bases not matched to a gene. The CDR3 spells CASGPGGLRGGELFF. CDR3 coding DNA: TGTGCTAGTGGCCCCGGGGGACTACGTGGCGGGGAGCTGTTTTTT.

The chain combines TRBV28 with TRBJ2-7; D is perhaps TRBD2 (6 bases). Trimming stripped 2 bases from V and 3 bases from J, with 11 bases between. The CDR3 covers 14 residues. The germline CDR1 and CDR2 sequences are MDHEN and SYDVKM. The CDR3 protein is CASSLPGDLYEQYF. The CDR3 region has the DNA TGTGCCAGCAGTTTACCGGGAGACCTCTACGAGCAGTACTTC.

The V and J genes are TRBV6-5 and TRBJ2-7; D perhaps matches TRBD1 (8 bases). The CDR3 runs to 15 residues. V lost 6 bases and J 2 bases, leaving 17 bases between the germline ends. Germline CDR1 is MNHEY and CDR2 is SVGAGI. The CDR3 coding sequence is TGTGCCAGCAGCCGAGCGGGACAGGCCGCCTACGAGCAGTACTTC. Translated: CASSRAGQAAYEQYF.

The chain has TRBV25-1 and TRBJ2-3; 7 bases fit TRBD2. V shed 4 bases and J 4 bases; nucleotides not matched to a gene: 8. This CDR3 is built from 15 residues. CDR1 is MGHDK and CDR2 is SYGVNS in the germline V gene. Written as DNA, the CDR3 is TGTGCCAGCAGTGTACGAGCGGGGTGGGCAGATACGCAGTATTTT. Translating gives CASSVRAGWADTQYF.

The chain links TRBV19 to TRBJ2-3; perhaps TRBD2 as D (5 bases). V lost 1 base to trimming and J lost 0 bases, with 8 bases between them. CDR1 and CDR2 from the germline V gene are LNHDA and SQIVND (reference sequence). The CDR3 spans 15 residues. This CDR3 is CASSIGASSTDTQYF. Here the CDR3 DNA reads TGTGCCAGTAGTATAGGTGCTAGCAGCACAGATACGCAGTATTTT.

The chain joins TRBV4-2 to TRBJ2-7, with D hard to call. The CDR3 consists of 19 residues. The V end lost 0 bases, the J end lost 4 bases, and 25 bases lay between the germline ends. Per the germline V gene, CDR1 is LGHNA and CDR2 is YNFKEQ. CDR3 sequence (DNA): TGTGCCAGCAGCCAAGAATTAGTGGGCAGTACGCCGGCCCCATACGAGCAGTACTTC. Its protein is CASSQELVGSTPAPYEQYF.

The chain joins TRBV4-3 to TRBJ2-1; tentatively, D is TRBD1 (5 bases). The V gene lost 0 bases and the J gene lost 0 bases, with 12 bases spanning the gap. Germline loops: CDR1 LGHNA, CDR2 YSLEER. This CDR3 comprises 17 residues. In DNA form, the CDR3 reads TGCGCCAGCAGCCAAGAGTGGGGTAGGGGCTCCTACAATGAGCAGTTCTTC. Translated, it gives CASSQEWGRGSYNEQFF.

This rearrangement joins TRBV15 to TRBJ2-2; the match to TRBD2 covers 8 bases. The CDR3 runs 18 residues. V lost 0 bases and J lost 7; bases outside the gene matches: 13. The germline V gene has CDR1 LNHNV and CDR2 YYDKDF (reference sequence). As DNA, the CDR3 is TGTGCCACCAGCAGAGACCCTTCTTCGCGGGGGGTTGGCGGGGAGCTGTTTTTT. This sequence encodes CATSRDPSSRGVGGELFF.

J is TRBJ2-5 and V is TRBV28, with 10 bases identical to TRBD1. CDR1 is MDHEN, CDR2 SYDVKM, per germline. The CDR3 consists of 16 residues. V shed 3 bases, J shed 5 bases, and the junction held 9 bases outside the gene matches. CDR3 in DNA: TGTGCCAGCAGTTTGGGGGACAGGGGCCTCCGGGAGACCCAGTACTTC. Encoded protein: CASSLGDRGLRETQYF.

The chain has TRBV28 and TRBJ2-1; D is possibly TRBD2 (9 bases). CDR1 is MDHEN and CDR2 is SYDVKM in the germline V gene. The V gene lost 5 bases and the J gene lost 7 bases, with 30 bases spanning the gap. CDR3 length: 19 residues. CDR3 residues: CASSQSTGGGAGGMNEQFF. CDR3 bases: TGTGCCAGCAGTCAAAGTACAGGGGGAGGAGCGGGAGGTATGAATGAGCAGTTCTTC.

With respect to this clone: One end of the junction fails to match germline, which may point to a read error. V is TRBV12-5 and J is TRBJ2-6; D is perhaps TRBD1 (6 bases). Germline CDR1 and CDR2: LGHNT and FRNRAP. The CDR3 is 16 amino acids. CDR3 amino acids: CASGLSSGAGANGLTF. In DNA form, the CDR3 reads TGTGCTAGTGGTTTGTCGTCAGGGGCTGGGGCCAACGGCCTGACTTTC.

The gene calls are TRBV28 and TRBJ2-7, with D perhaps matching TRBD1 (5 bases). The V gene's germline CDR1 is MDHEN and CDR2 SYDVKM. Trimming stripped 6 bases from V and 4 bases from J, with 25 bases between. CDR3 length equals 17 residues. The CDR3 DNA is TGTGCCAGCAGACCGACGGTGGTAGGGCAGGGAAAGTACGAGCAGTACTTC. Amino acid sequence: CASRPTVVGQGKYEQYF.

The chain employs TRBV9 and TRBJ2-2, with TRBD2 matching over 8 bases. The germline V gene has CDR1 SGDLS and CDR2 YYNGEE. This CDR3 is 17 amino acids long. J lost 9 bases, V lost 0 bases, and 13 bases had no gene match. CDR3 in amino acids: CASSVEAAWSGGRELFF. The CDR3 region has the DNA TGTGCCAGCAGCGTAGAGGCGGCATGGTCGGGAGGGAGGGAGCTGTTTTTT.

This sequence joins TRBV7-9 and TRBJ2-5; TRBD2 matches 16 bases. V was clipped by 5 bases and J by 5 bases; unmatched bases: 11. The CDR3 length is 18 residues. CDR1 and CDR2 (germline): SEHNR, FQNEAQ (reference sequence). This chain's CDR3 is CASSHRPGLAGGYETQYF. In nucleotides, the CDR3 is TGTGCCAGCAGCCACAGGCCGGGACTAGCGGGAGGGTACGAGACCCAGTACTTC.

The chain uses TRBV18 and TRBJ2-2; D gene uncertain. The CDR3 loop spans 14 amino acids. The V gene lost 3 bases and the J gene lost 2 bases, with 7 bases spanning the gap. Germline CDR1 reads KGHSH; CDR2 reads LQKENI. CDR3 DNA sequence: TGTGCCAGCTCACCTACAGAAAACACCGGGGAGCTGTTTTTT. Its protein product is CASSPTENTGELFF.

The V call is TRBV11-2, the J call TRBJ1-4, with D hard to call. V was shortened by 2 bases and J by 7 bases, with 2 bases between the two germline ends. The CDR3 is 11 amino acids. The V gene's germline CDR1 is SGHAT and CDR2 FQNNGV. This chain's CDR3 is CASSLREKLFF. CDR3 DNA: TGTGCCAGCAGCTTACGTGAAAAACTGTTTTTT.